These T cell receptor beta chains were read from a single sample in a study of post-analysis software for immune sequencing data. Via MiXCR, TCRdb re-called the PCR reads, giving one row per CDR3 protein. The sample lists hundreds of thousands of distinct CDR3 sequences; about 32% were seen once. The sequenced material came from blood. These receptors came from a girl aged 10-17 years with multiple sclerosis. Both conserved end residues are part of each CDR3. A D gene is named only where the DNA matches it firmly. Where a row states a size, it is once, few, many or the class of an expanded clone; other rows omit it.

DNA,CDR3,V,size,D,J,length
TGTGCCAGCAGTCGACCGACAGAAACCAACTATGGCTACACCTTC,CASSRPTETNYGYTF,TRBV6-6,few,NA,TRBJ1-2,15
TGCGCCAGCAGCTTGGGGGTTCCGGGACTAGCGGGAAGAGAGACCCAGTACTTC,CASSLGVPGLAGRETQYF,TRBV5-1,few,TRBD2,TRBJ2-5,18
TGTGCCAGCAGCTTAGCCCCGGGAGGGCCAAATGAGCAGTTCTTC,CASSLAPGGPNEQFF,TRBV7-9,NA,TRBD2,TRBJ2-1,15
TGTGCCAACATCCCCGTGGTGGGGGGGATCTATGGCTACACCTTC,CANIPVVGGIYGYTF,TRBV7-2,NA,NA,TRBJ1-2,15
TGCGCCAGCAGCTCGAGAGTGCAAATCTCCTACAATGAGCAGTTCTTC,CASSSRVQISYNEQFF,TRBV5-1,many,NA,TRBJ2-1,16
TGTGCCAGCAACGTCCAGGGGGCCCCTCAGCCCCAGCATTTT,CASNVQGAPQPQHF,TRBV6-6,NA,TRBD1,TRBJ1-5,14
TGTGCCAGCAGCTTACAGTCCACCGGGGAGCTGTTTTTT,CASSLQSTGELFF,TRBV7-2,NA,NA,TRBJ2-2,13
TGCAGCGTTGCTGGGACAGCTCTACCATCGTCAGATACGCAGTATTTT,CSVAGTALPSSDTQYF,TRBV29-1,many,TRBD1,TRBJ2-3,16
TGTGCCAGCAGTTTAGCGCACCGTACAGATACGCAGTATTTT,CASSLAHRTDTQYF,TRBV12-3/TRBV12-4,few,NA,TRBJ2-3,14
TGTGCCAGCAGACCTACAGGTTCCGGGTTCGGGGAGCTGTTTTTT,CASRPTGSGFGELFF,TRBV11-2,NA,NA,TRBJ2-2,15
TGTGCCAGCAGCGTAGGTATAAGGGGCCCCCCTGACAATGAGCAGTTCTTC,CASSVGIRGPPDNEQFF,TRBV9,few,NA,TRBJ2-1,17
TGTGCCAGCAGCCGAGCAGGGACTAGCGGTTCCTACGAGCAGTACTTC,CASSRAGTSGSYEQYF,TRBV7-2,NA,TRBD2,TRBJ2-7,16
TGTGCCAGCAGCCCCCGGGGGACAGGCACAGATACGCAGTATTTT,CASSPRGTGTDTQYF,TRBV12-3/TRBV12-4,few,NA,TRBJ2-3,15
TGTGCCAGCAGCCGTATGGGGGGCACAGATACGCAGTATTTT,CASSRMGGTDTQYF,TRBV7-2,few,NA,TRBJ2-3,14
TGTGCCAGCAGCTCCGGGACAGGCGACTACAATGAGCAGTACTTC,CASSSGTGDYNEQYF,TRBV6-5,NA,TRBD1,TRBJ2-5,15
TGCAGTGCCTCAGCAACCCGGACCGGGGAGCTGTTTTTT,CSASATRTGELFF,TRBV20-1,NA,NA,TRBJ2-2,13
TGTGCCAGCAGTCCCGGACAGGGCCCGACTAGCGGGAGAACCTACGAGCAGTACTTC,CASSPGQGPTSGRTYEQYF,TRBV6-1,NA,TRBD2,TRBJ2-7,19
TGTGCCAGCAGTCACAGGGTAACAGAGACCCAGTACTTC,CASSHRVTETQYF,TRBV7-9,NA,NA,TRBJ2-5,13
TGTGCCAGCAGTTACGCCGGAAGGTCAGCCGCTGAAGCTTTCTTT,CASSYAGRSAAEAFF,TRBV6-6,NA,NA,TRBJ1-1,15
TGTGCCAGCAGCCACGGTAGTACCCCAACAGATACGCAGTATTTT,CASSHGSTPTDTQYF,TRBV7-8,NA,NA,TRBJ2-3,15
TGTGCCAGCAGAAAGGCCGCTTTTGCAAAACTGTTTTTT,CASRKAAFAKLFF,TRBV6-5,NA,NA,TRBJ1-4,13
TGTGCCAGCAGTGAATACGGGGGGGCTGGGGCCAACGTCCTGACTTTC,CASSEYGGAGANVLTF,TRBV25-1,NA,TRBD2,TRBJ2-6,16
TGTGCCAGCAGCTTTTATGGGACAGACTCCTACGAGCAGTACTTC,CASSFYGTDSYEQYF,TRBV7-2,few,TRBD1,TRBJ2-7,15
TGTGCCAGCAGTTTACTAGCGGGAAAGCAGTATTTT,CASSLLAGKQYF,TRBV28,NA,TRBD2,TRBJ2-3,12
TGTGCCAGCAGCACGTCCGGGGCCTTCCAAGAGACCCAGTACTTC,CASSTSGAFQETQYF,TRBV5-4,NA,NA,TRBJ2-5,15
TGCAGTGCTAGAGGACTGTCCCCGGCTTCCGCGGCATGGGAGCAGTTCTTC,CSARGLSPASAAWEQFF,TRBV20-1,NA,NA,TRBJ2-1,17
TGCAGTCAAGGAGCGGGAGTGGGGAACAATGAGCAGTTCTTC,CSQGAGVGNNEQFF,TRBV20-1,few,TRBD2,TRBJ2-1,14
TGTGCCAGCAGCTTAGCGCGGGGCAGCAATCAGCCCCAGCATTTT,CASSLARGSNQPQHF,TRBV7-8,NA,NA,TRBJ1-5,15
TGTGCCAGCAGTTGGGGGCCGAGCTCCTACAATGAGCAGTTCTTC,CASSWGPSSYNEQFF,TRBV6-2/TRBV6-3,NA,NA,TRBJ2-1,15
TGCAGCGTTGTGGTAGCGGGCGGCGAGCAGTACTTC,CSVVVAGGEQYF,TRBV29-1,few,TRBD2,TRBJ2-7,12
TGTGCCAGCAGTTCGGACAGGGTCGGCTACACCTTC,CASSSDRVGYTF,TRBV12-3/TRBV12-4,NA,TRBD1,TRBJ1-2,12
TGTGCCAGCAGGGAGGAGGGGGGCCCTTCTTCAGCTGAAGCTTTCTTT,CASREEGGPSSAEAFF,TRBV7-8,few,NA,TRBJ1-1,16
TGTGCCAGCAGCCCGGGACCGGAGTTGGGCTACACCTTC,CASSPGPELGYTF,TRBV7-9,NA,NA,TRBJ1-2,13
TGCAGCGTTGAAGAGCCACGGGGGGAGTGTGGGGCCGCCCTTTCCAACGAGCAGTACTTC,CSVEEPRGECGAALSNEQYF,TRBV29-1,few,TRBD2,TRBJ2-7,20
TGTGCCAGCAGTTTAATGGCGGGAGCGGGGGAGACCCAGTACTTC,CASSLMAGAGETQYF,TRBV12-3/TRBV12-4,NA,TRBD2,TRBJ2-5,15
TGCGCCAGCAGCTTGGACAGGGAGAAAAATGAGCAGTTCTTC,CASSLDREKNEQFF,TRBV5-1,few,NA,TRBJ2-1,14
TGCAGCGTTGTATACCCCCGGGGGGCAGATAGCGAGCAGTACTTC,CSVVYPRGADSEQYF,TRBV29-1,many,NA,TRBJ2-7,15
TGCAGTGCTAGAGGGACTAGCACGGTCCCAGATACGCAGTATTTT,CSARGTSTVPDTQYF,TRBV20-1,NA,TRBD2,TRBJ2-3,15
TGCGCCAGCAGCGGACAGGGATTCGCAAATGAGCAGTTCTTC,CASSGQGFANEQFF,TRBV5-1,NA,TRBD1,TRBJ2-1,14
TGTGCCAGCAGTTACGGGGGGGGGAGGCTGGATACGCAGTATTTT,CASSYGGGRLDTQYF,TRBV6-5,NA,TRBD2,TRBJ2-3,15
TGTGCCAGCAGCCCGGGGCGGGCGGGCCTTTATAATGAAAAACTGTTTTTT,CASSPGRAGLYNEKLFF,TRBV7-2,few,NA,TRBJ1-4,17
TGTGCCAGCAGGGCAGTGGGCAGGCTCCAGCCCCAGCATTTT,CASRAVGRLQPQHF,TRBV12-3/TRBV12-4,few,NA,TRBJ1-5,14
TGCAGTGCTAAGAATGGGGAGCGAGCTTTCTTT,CSAKNGERAFF,TRBV20-1,NA,NA,TRBJ1-1,11
TGTGCCAGCAGTTCACGAGTGGGCCAGTGGGGTGAGCAGTTCTTC,CASSSRVGQWGEQFF,TRBV6-5,NA,NA,TRBJ2-1,15
TGTGCCAGCAGCTTAGGTGGCAGGCCGAGTTATCTCTATGGCTACACCTTC,CASSLGGRPSYLYGYTF,TRBV7-2,NA,NA,TRBJ1-2,17
TGTGCCAGCGAGCAGCCTAACTATGGCTACACCTTC,CASEQPNYGYTF,TRBV28,NA,NA,TRBJ1-2,12
TGTGCCAGCAGTGAAATGAGTCAGATATGGCAGTTCTTC,CASSEMSQIWQFF,TRBV6-1,few,NA,TRBJ2-1,13
TGTGCCAGCAGCCAAGATTTGAGGACAGATACGCAGTATTTT,CASSQDLRTDTQYF,TRBV4-2,few,NA,TRBJ2-3,14
TGCGCCAGCAGCCCTCGGACAGGGGAGGTTTATGGCTACACCTTC,CASSPRTGEVYGYTF,TRBV5-1,few,TRBD1,TRBJ1-2,15
TGCAGCGTTGCGGGAACAGGGGAAACAACCTACGAGCAGTACTTC,CSVAGTGETTYEQYF,TRBV29-1,few,TRBD1,TRBJ2-7,15
TGTGCCGCCGGACAGGGGTACGAGCAGTACTTC,CAAGQGYEQYF,TRBV7-9,few,TRBD1,TRBJ2-7,11
TGTGCCAGCAGCTTCGCGCCTAACAGGGGGCAAGAGACCCAGTACTTC,CASSFAPNRGQETQYF,TRBV7-2,few,TRBD1,TRBJ2-5,16
TGTGCCAGTGGTTATAGGGAGCAGTACTTC,CASGYREQYF,TRBV27,few,NA,TRBJ2-7,10
TGTGCCAGCAGCGTAGAGCCGGCGGGCCAGGGAAGTATCGACGAGCAGTACTTC,CASSVEPAGQGSIDEQYF,TRBV9,NA,NA,TRBJ2-7,18
TGCGCCAGCAGCCAAGATTATAGCGGGATACGCCCAGATACGCAGTATTTT,CASSQDYSGIRPDTQYF,TRBV4-3,few,TRBD2,TRBJ2-3,17
TGCGCCAGCAGCCAGGACAGAGCTCTGGTTTGGGGGGCCAACGTCCTGACTTTC,CASSQDRALVWGANVLTF,TRBV5-1,NA,NA,TRBJ2-6,18
TGTGCCAGCTCAACTAAACAACAGGGGCAAGAGACCCAGTACTTC,CASSTKQQGQETQYF,TRBV18,few,TRBD1,TRBJ2-5,15